The rows below give T cell receptor beta chains drawn from one sample of a study of Graves' ophthalmopathy and Graves' hyperthyroidism. Each CDR3 protein is one row after TCRdb ran MiXCR on the multiplex PCR reads. Here the sample spans roughly 60,000 distinct CDR3 sequences, roughly half being singletons. The sample consisted of peripheral blood. The receptors shown here come from an adult woman with Graves' ophthalmopathy. The CDR3 runs from the conserved cysteine through the conserved F or W. The order of the fields is J gene, V gene, D gene, clone size, CDR3 protein, CDR3 DNA. A D gene is named only where the DNA matches it firmly. Clone sizes are given selectively: once, few, many, or a class where the clone is expanded.

J gene: TRBJ2-1; V gene: TRBV6-5; D gene: TRBD2; clone size: NA; CDR3 protein: CASSYQPLAGAYNERFF; CDR3 DNA: TGTGCCAGCAGTTATCAACCCCTAGCGGGGGCCTACAATGAGCGGTTCTTC
J gene: TRBJ2-5; V gene: TRBV5-1; D gene: TRBD2; clone size: many; CDR3 protein: CASSSGLAAHQETQYF; CDR3 DNA: TGCGCCAGCAGCTCAGGACTAGCGGCTCACCAAGAGACCCAGTACTTC
J gene: TRBJ2-1; V gene: TRBV12-3/TRBV12-4; D gene: TRBD1; clone size: many; CDR3 protein: CASRGQVDYNEQFF; CDR3 DNA: TGTGCCAGCAGGGGACAGGTAGACTACAATGAGCAGTTCTTC
J gene: TRBJ2-3; V gene: TRBV5-1; D gene: NA; clone size: once; CDR3 protein: CASSLVGGARDTQYF; CDR3 DNA: TGCGCCAGCAGCTTGGTTGGGGGCGCGAGGGATACGCAGTATTTT
J gene: TRBJ2-3; V gene: TRBV7-6; D gene: TRBD2; clone size: few; CDR3 protein: CASSLGGVAGKDTQYF; CDR3 DNA: TGCGCCAGCAGCTTAGGGGGGGTAGCGGGAAAGGATACGCAGTATTTT
J gene: TRBJ2-1; V gene: TRBV20-1; D gene: NA; clone size: NA; CDR3 protein: CSARDIAEDYNEQFF; CDR3 DNA: TGCAGTGCTAGAGATATAGCGGAGGACTACAATGAGCAGTTCTTC
J gene: TRBJ2-7; V gene: TRBV7-3; D gene: TRBD2; clone size: NA; CDR3 protein: CASSRTSGRGTTYEQYF; CDR3 DNA: TGTGCCAGCAGTCGTACTAGCGGGAGGGGTACTACCTACGAGCAGTACTTC
J gene: TRBJ2-3; V gene: TRBV5-1; D gene: NA; clone size: many; CDR3 protein: CASSPSLGTRADTQYF; CDR3 DNA: TGCGCCAGCAGCCCAAGCCTGGGGACCCGGGCAGATACGCAGTATTTT
J gene: TRBJ1-3; V gene: TRBV20-1; D gene: TRBD1; clone size: NA; CDR3 protein: CSAFDRGRGGNTIYF; CDR3 DNA: TGCAGTGCTTTTGACAGGGGGCGCGGAGGAAACACCATATATTTT
J gene: TRBJ1-4; V gene: TRBV28; D gene: NA; clone size: many; CDR3 protein: CASTYTTNEKLFF; CDR3 DNA: TGTGCCAGCACCTATACAACTAATGAAAAACTGTTTTTT